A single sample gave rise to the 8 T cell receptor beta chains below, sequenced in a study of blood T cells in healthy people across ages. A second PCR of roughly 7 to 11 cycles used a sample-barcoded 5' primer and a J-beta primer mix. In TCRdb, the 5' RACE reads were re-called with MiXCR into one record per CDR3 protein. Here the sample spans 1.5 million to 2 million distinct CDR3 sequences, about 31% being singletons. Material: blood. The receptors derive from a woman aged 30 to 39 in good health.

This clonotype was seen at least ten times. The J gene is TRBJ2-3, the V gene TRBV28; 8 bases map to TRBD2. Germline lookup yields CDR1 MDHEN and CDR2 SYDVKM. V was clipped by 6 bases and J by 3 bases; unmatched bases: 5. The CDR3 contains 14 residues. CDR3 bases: TGTGCCAGCAGCTCCGCGGGGGGTACAGATACGCAGTATTTT. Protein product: CASSSAGGTDTQYF.

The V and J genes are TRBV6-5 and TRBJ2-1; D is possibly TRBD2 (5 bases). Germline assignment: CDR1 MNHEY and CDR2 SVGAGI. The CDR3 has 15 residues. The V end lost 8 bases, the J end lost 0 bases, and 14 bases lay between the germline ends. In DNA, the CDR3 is TGTGCCAGCGCCCGGGATCAGAGCTCCTACAATGAGCAGTTCTTC. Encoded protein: CASARDQSSYNEQFF.

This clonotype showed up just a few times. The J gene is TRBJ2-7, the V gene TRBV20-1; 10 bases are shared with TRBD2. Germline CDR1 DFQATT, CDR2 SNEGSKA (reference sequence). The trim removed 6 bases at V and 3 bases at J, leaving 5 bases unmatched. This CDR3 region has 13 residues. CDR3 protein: CSAPQRGGYEQYF. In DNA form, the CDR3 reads TGCAGTGCCCCGCAGCGGGGGGGCTACGAGCAGTACTTC.

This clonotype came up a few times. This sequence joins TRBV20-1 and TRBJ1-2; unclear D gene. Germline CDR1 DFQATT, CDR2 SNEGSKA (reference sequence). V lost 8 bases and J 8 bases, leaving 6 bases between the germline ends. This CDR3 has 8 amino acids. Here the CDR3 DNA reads TGCAGTCACCTCGGCTACACCTTC. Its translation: CSHLGYTF.

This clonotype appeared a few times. CDR3 DNA: TGCGCCAGCAGCCAAGAAAGTGGACAGTCATACGAGCAGTACTTC. Its translation is CASSQESGQSYEQYF. The rearrangement links TRBV4-1 to TRBJ2-7; possible D gene TRBD1, 6 bases. Germline loops: CDR1 MGHRA, CDR2 YSYEKL. V shed 0 bases and J shed 4 bases, with 13 bases lying between them. The CDR3 totals 15 residues.

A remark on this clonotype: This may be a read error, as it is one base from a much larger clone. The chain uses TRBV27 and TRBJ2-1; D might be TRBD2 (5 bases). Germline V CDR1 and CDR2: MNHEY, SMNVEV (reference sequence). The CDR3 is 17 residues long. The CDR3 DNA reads TGTACCAGCAGTTTATCGAGGGTTGGGATAGCCGGGCATGAGCAGTTCTTC. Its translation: CTSSLSRVGIAGHEQFF.

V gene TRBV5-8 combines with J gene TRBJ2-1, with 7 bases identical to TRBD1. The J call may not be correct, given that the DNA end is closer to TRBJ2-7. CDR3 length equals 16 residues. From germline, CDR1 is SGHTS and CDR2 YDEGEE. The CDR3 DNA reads TGTGCCAGCAGCACGGGACAGCCAAACGCCCACTACGAGCAGTACTTC. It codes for CASSTGQPNAHYEQYF.

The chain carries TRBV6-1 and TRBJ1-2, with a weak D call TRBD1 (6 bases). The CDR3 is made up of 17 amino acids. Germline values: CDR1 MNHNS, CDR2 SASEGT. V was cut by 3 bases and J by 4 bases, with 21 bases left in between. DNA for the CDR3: TGTGCCAGCAGTGACGACTCGGTGGGGGGCAGGCGCTATGGCTACACCTTC. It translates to CASSDDSVGGRRYGYTF.